This T cell receptor (beta chain) was recorded in a study of T cell changes during pregnancy in multiple sclerosis. This table comes from immunoSEQ multiplex PCR, and its TCRdb copy is limited to in-frame clones, with some not included. The repertoire consists of some 80,000 clones, with roughly 90% occurring once and the leading ten covering 0.7% to 0.9%. The V gene end was trimmed by 4 bases and the J gene end by 2 bases; junction bases not matched to a gene: 10. Per germline, CDR1 MRHNA and CDR2 SNTAGT. The length of the CDR3 is 16 residues. V and J are TRBV6-4 and TRBJ1-2, with 7 bases that match TRBD1. The source is a female donor in good health, enrolled as a control in a pregnancy study. The input for sequencing was peripheral blood, taken in the first trimester of pregnancy. CDR3 coding DNA: TGTGCCAGCAGTGCCGGACTACAGGGGAACAACTATGGCTACACCTTC. Translating gives CASSAGLQGNNYGYTF.